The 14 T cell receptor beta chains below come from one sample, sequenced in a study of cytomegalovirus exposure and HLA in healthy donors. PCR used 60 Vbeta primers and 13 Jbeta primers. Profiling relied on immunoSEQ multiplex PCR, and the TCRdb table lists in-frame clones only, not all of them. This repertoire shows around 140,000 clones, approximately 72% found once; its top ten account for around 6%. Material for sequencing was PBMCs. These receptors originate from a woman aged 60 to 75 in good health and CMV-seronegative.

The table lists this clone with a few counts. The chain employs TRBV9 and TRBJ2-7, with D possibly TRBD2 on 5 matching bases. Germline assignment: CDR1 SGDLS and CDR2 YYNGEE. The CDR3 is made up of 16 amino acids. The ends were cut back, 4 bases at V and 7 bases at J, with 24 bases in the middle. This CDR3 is CASSPASTYTEGEQYF. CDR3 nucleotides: TGTGCCAGCAGCCCGGCTAGCACTTATACGGAAGGGGAGCAGTACTTC.

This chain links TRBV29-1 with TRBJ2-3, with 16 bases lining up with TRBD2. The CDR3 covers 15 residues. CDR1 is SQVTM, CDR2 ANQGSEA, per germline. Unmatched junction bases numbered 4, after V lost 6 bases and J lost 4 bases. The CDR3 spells CSVTGTSGRADTQYF. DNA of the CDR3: TGCAGCGTAACCGGGACTAGCGGGAGGGCAGATACGCAGTATTTT.

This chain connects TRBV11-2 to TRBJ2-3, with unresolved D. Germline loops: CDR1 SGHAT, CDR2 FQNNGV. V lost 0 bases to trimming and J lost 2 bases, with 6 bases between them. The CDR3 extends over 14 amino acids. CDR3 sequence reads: CASSLDLYTDTQYF. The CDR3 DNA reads TGTGCCAGCAGCTTAGACCTTTACACAGATACGCAGTATTTT.

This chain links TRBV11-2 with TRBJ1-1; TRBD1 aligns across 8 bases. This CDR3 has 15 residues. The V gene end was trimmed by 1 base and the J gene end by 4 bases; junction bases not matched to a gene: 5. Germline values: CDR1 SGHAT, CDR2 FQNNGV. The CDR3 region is CASSLGGGQVTEAFF. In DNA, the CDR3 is TGTGCCAGCAGCTTAGGAGGGGGACAGGTCACTGAAGCTTTCTTT.

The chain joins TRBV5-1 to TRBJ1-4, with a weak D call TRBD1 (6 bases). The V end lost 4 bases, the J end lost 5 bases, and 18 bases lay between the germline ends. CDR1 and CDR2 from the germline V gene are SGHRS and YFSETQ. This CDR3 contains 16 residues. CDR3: CASSERLSTGNEKLFF. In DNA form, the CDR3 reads TGCGCCAGCAGCGAAAGACTTAGCACAGGGAATGAAAAACTGTTTTTT.

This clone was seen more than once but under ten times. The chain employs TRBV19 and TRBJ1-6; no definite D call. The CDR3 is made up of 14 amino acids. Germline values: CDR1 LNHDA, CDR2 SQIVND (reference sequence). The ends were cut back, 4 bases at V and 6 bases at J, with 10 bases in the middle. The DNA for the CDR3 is TGTGCCAGTAGTACACGGGTGAGTAATTCACCCCTCCACTTT. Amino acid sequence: CASSTRVSNSPLHF.

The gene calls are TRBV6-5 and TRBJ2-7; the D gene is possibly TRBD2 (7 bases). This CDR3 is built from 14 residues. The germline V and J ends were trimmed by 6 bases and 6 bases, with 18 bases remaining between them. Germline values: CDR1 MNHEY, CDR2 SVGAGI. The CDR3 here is CASRSRGGASEQYF. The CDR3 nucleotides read TGTGCCAGCAGGTCAAGGGGGGGAGCATCCGAGCAGTACTTC.

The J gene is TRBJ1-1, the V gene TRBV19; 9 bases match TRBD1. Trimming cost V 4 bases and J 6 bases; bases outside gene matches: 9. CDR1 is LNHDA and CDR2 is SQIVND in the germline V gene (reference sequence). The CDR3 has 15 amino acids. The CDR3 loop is CASSSGGQGGSEAFF. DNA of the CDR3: TGTGCCAGTAGTAGTGGGGGACAGGGAGGTTCTGAAGCTTTCTTT.

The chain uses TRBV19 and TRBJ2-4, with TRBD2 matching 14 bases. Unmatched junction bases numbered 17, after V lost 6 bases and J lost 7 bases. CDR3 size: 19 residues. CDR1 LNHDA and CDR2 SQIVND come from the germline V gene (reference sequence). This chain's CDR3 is CASSASGPGTSGSRNIQYF. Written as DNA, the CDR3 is TGTGCCAGTAGCGCATCCGGCCCTGGGACTAGCGGGAGTCGGAACATTCAGTACTTC. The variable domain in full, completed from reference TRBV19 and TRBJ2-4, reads DGGITQSPKYLFRKEGQNVTLSCEQNLNHDAMYWYRQDPGQGLRLIYYSQIVNDFQKGDIAEGYSVSREKKESFPLTVTSAQKNPTAFYLCASSASGPGTSGSRNIQYFGAGTRLSVL.

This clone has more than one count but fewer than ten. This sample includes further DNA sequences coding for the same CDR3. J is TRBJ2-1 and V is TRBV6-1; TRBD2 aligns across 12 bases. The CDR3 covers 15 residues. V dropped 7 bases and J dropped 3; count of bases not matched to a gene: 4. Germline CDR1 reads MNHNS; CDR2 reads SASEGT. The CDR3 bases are TGTGCCAGCATCCTAGCGGGGGGGTTCTACAATGAGCAGTTCTTC. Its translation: CASILAGGFYNEQFF.

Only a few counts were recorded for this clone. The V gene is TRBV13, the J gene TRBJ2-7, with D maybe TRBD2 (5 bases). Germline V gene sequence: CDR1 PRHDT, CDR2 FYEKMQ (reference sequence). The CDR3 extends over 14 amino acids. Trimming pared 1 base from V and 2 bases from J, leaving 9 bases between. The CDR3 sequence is CASSLADSAYEQYF. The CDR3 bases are TGTGCCAGCAGCTTAGCGGACTCCGCCTACGAGCAGTACTTC.

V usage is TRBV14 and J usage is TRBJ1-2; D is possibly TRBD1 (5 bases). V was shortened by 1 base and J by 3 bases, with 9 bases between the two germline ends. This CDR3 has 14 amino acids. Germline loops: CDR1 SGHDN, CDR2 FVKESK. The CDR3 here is CASSQGQPHYGYTF. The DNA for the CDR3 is TGTGCCAGCAGCCAAGGACAGCCCCACTATGGCTACACCTTC.

CDR3 in amino acids: CASSNPGQGDYGYTF. The DNA of the CDR3 is TGTGCCAGTAGTAATCCGGGACAGGGGGACTATGGCTACACCTTC. The chain has TRBV19 and TRBJ1-2; 11 bases align to TRBD1. Germline CDR1 LNHDA, CDR2 SQIVND (reference sequence). The CDR3 contains 15 residues. V lost 4 bases and J lost 3; bases outside the gene matches: 4.

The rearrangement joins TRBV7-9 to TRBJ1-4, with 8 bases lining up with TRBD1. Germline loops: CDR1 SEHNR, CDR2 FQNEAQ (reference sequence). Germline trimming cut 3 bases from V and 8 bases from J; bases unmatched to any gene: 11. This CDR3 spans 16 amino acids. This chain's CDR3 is CASSLGQVELGEKLFF. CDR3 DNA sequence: TGTGCCAGCAGCTTGGGACAGGTTGAATTGGGGGAAAAACTGTTTTTT.